The 24 T cell receptor beta chains reported below all come from one sample, sequenced in a study of blood T cell repertoires in COVID-19. This table comes from immunoSEQ multiplex PCR, and its TCRdb copy is limited to in-frame clones, with some not included. Of 330,000 or so clones listed, 80% to 90% are singletons. The sequencing sample was made of peripheral blood. These TCRs come from a young man with COVID-19, enrolled during active disease.

The chain couples TRBV5-1 to TRBJ1-2; TRBD1 is a possible D gene (6 bases). V was cut by 4 bases and J by 8 bases, with 18 bases left in between. In germline, CDR1 is SGHRS, CDR2 YFSETQ. CDR3 length: 14 residues. The CDR3 DNA reads TGCGCCAGCAGCCCCGGCGGGGGGGCTCGCGGCTACACCTTC. It is translated as CASSPGGGARGYTF.

The chain is built from TRBV19 and TRBJ1-6; possible D gene TRBD1, 6 bases. The CDR3 is 12 amino acids. V shed 7 bases and J shed 7 bases, with 8 bases lying between them. Germline lookup yields CDR1 LNHDA and CDR2 SQIVND (reference sequence). This CDR3 reads CASTQGNSPLHF. For the CDR3, the DNA is TGTGCCAGTACCCAGGGGAATTCACCCCTCCACTTT.

In nucleotides, the CDR3 is TGTGCCAGCAGCCACAAGCTGGCTAGCGGGTCCTACGAGCAGTACTTC. This sequence encodes CASSHKLASGSYEQYF. V gene TRBV9 combines with J gene TRBJ2-7, with 8 nucleotides matching TRBD2. The CDR3 length is 16 residues. CDR1 and CDR2 from the germline V gene are SGDLS and YYNGEE. J was trimmed by 1 base and V by 4 bases; bases with no gene match: 10.

V usage is TRBV20-1 and J usage is TRBJ2-3, with TRBD2 identical over 14 bases. Per germline, CDR1 DFQATT and CDR2 SNEGSKA (reference sequence). Trimming at V came to 5 bases and at J to 15 bases, leaving 4 bases not matched to a gene. The CDR3 length is 11 residues. CDR3 region: CSAGTSGRYYF. In nucleotides, the CDR3 is TGCAGTGCTGGGACTAGCGGGAGATACTATTTT.

Only one count was recorded for this clone. Mismatch with germline at one junction end may stem from a read error. This chain joins TRBV19 and TRBJ1-4, with 7 bases matching TRBD1. The germline V gene has CDR1 LNHDA and CDR2 SQIVND (reference sequence). The CDR3 extends over 12 amino acids. CDR3 nucleotides: TGTGCCAGTACTGCCAATCCGGGACAGAGGCTTTTT. Protein sequence: CASTANPGQRLF.

This clone was counted a single time. CDR3: CASTLVDRDLTEAFF. The CDR3, as DNA: TGTGCCAGCACTTTAGTGGACAGGGACTTGACTGAAGCTTTCTTT. The rearrangement uses TRBV5-6 and TRBJ1-1; TRBD1 matches 8 bases. The germline V gene encodes CDR1 SGHDT and CDR2 YYEEEE. V gave up 6 bases and J gave up 5 bases; unmatched junction bases: 12. This CDR3 has 15 residues.

V usage is TRBV29-1 and J usage is TRBJ1-1; 7 nucleotides align to TRBD1. Per the germline V gene, CDR1 is SQVTM and CDR2 is ANQGSEA. This CDR3 is 12 amino acids long. V lost 6 bases, J lost 2 bases, and 3 bases stayed unmatched. The CDR3 DNA reads TGCAGCGTCACAGGGGCCAACACTGAAGCTTTCTTT. Protein product: CSVTGANTEAFF. The full variable domain, with the rest looked up from reference TRBV29-1 and TRBJ1-1, is SAVISQKPSRDICQRGTSLTIQCQVDSQVTMMFWYRQQPGQSLTLIATANQGSEATYESGFVIDKFPISRPNLTFSTLTVSNMSPEDSSIYLCSVTGANTEAFFGQGTRLTVV.

The genes are TRBV11-2 and TRBJ1-1; 8 nucleotides match TRBD1. Losses at the gene ends were 9 bases for V and 6 bases for J; bases not matched to a gene: 9. The CDR3 consists of 13 residues. Germline V CDR1 and CDR2: SGHAT, FQNNGV. The CDR3 DNA follows: TGTGCCAGAACCCAGGGGGCAGGTGCTGAAGCTTTCTTT. It specifies CARTQGAGAEAFF.

This clone was seen a single time. The chain joins TRBV7-9 to TRBJ2-4; 7 positions match TRBD1. With V trimmed by 3 bases and J by 4 bases, 12 bases remained unmatched. Germline V gene sequence: CDR1 SEHNR, CDR2 FQNEAQ (reference sequence). The CDR3 totals 17 residues. CDR3 sequence: CASSLASTQGLKNIQYF. The CDR3 DNA is TGTGCCAGCAGCTTGGCGTCGACACAGGGGCTAAAAAACATTCAGTACTTC. Using reference TRBV7-9 and TRBJ2-4 for the parts outside the CDR3, the full variable domain is DTGVSQNPRHKITKRGQNVTFRCDPISEHNRLYWYRQTLGQGPEFLTYFQNEAQLEKSRLLSDRFSAERPKGSFSTLEIQRTEQGDSAMYLCASSLASTQGLKNIQYFGAGTRLSVL.

The chain employs TRBV20-1 and TRBJ2-1, with D possibly matching TRBD2 (6 bases). Germline V lookup: CDR1 DFQATT, CDR2 SNEGSKA (reference sequence). This CDR3 is built from 11 residues. V was clipped by 7 bases and J by 7 bases, with 11 bases between them. The CDR3 bases are TGCAGTGTTAAGACTAGGAATGAGCAGTTCTTC. Translating gives CSVKTRNEQFF.

This chain links TRBV7-9 with TRBJ2-5, with D unclear. From germline, CDR1 is SEHNR and CDR2 FQNEAQ (reference sequence). The CDR3 totals 13 residues. V dropped 3 bases and J dropped 5 bases, with 10 bases sitting between them. Written as DNA, the CDR3 is TGTGCCAGCAGCTTTATGGCATGGGAGACCCAGTACTTC. Translating gives CASSFMAWETQYF.

V is TRBV5-6 and J is TRBJ2-7; 10 nucleotides match TRBD2. V trimming: 0 bases; J trimming: 5 bases; junction bases outside the gene matches: 5. CDR1 is SGHDT, CDR2 YYEEEE, per germline. There are 15 residues in the CDR3. CDR3 nucleotides: TGTGCCAGCAGCTTGGAAGCGGGAGGGCCCCACGAGCAGTACTTC. This translates into CASSLEAGGPHEQYF.

The CDR3 region is CASSLTPWTSENEQYF. In DNA, the CDR3 is TGTGCCAGCAGCTTAACCCCATGGACTAGCGAAAACGAGCAGTACTTC. The V gene is TRBV7-3, the J gene TRBJ2-7; 9 nucleotides align to TRBD2. Germline V gene sequence: CDR1 SGHTA, CDR2 FQGTGA. CDR3 size: 16 residues. Trimming cost V 0 bases and J 5 bases; bases outside gene matches: 8.

The chain links TRBV2 to TRBJ1-3; the D is unclear. The CDR3 sequence is 16 residues long. Between the trimmed V and J ends, which lost 1 base and 0 bases, there was a span of 10 bases. CDR1 and CDR2 (germline): SNHLY, FYNNEI. Written as DNA, the CDR3 is TGTGCCAGCAGTGAAGTTGCGTCTTTCTCTGGAAACACCATATATTTT. Translated: CASSEVASFSGNTIYF.

This chain links TRBV5-1 with TRBJ2-5; D is unclear. The V gene's germline CDR1 is SGHRS and CDR2 YFSETQ. Trimming shortened V by 0 bases and J by 5 bases, and 17 bases separated the two germline ends. The CDR3 is made up of 16 amino acids. Here the CDR3 DNA reads TGCGCCAGCAGCTTGGCTATTTCCGGGTTCTGGGAGACCCAGTACTTC. Translating gives CASSLAISGFWETQYF.

This rearrangement joins TRBV9 to TRBJ2-7; maybe TRBD1 (6 bases). The CDR3 is made up of 17 amino acids. Germline assignment: CDR1 SGDLS and CDR2 YYNGEE. Trimming left V 0 bases short and J 3 bases short, with 19 bases between. The CDR3 coding sequence is TGTGCCAGCAGCGTAGCATTCCTCCGGGACATAGACTACGAGCAGTACTTC. Translated, it gives CASSVAFLRDIDYEQYF.

This clone was observed once. At one end the junction does not follow the germline gene, possibly because of a read error. The chain is built from TRBV5-1 and TRBJ2-1, with D possibly TRBD2 on 6 matching bases. Germline CDR1 is SGHRS and CDR2 is YFSETQ. The CDR3 is 14 amino acids. CDR3 nucleotide sequence: TGCGCCAGCAGGTCGGGGGAGCCCTACGATGAGCAGTTCTTC. Translation: CASRSGEPYDEQFF.

The chain employs TRBV4-2 and TRBJ2-1; 12 bases fit TRBD2. Germline values: CDR1 LGHNA, CDR2 YNFKEQ. This CDR3 region has 16 residues. The trim removed 0 bases at V and 8 bases at J, leaving 5 bases unmatched. CDR3 amino acids: CASSQDWSSGRDEQFF. The CDR3 nucleotides are TGTGCCAGCAGCCAAGATTGGTCTAGCGGGAGGGATGAGCAGTTCTTC.

The gene calls are TRBV28 and TRBJ1-5; the D is unclear. CDR3 length: 12 amino acids. Germline CDR1 MDHEN, CDR2 SYDVKM. Trimming cost V 6 bases and J 7 bases, with 10 bases left between them. The CDR3 DNA reads TGTGCCAGCAGGCCTACCCTACAGCCCCAGCATTTT. Translating gives CASRPTLQPQHF.

This chain links TRBV15 with TRBJ2-5, with TRBD2 as a possible D gene (7 bases). V lost 8 bases to trimming and J lost 5 bases, with 18 bases between them. The CDR3 is made up of 14 amino acids. CDR1 LNHNV and CDR2 YYDKDF come from the germline V gene (reference sequence). In DNA form, the CDR3 reads TGTGCCACCCGGCGCGGGGGCCTCCGGGAGACCCAGTACTTC. Protein sequence: CATRRGGLRETQYF.

The V call is TRBV6-4, the J call TRBJ2-7; 10 bases agree with TRBD1. Germline CDR1 is MRHNA and CDR2 is SNTAGT. Trimming cost V 6 bases and J 3 bases; bases outside gene matches: 5. The CDR3 has 14 amino acids. This CDR3 is CASSLRTGGYEQYF. The DNA for the CDR3 is TGTGCCAGCAGCCTCCGGACAGGGGGCTACGAGCAGTACTTC.

The chain links TRBV27 to TRBJ1-3, with D possibly TRBD1 on 6 matching bases. Germline assignment: CDR1 MNHEY and CDR2 SMNVEV (reference sequence). CDR3 size: 14 residues. Deletions cut 0 bases from V and 9 bases from J, with 12 bases between. Written as DNA, the CDR3 is TGTGCCAGCAGTTTATCTCCAGGGGTTGGCACCATATATTTT. Protein sequence: CASSLSPGVGTIYF.

The V call is TRBV10-3, the J call TRBJ1-3, with D perhaps matching TRBD1 (6 bases). This CDR3 contains 13 residues. Germline V gene data show CDR1 as ENHRY and CDR2 as SYGVKD. V dropped 6 bases and J dropped 3 bases, with 9 bases sitting between them. CDR3 in amino acids: CAIRDSIGNTIYF. The CDR3 DNA follows: TGTGCCATCAGGGACAGTATTGGAAACACCATATATTTT.

This chain joins TRBV10-2 and TRBJ2-6, with a weak D call TRBD2 (5 bases). The V end lost 6 bases, the J end lost 4 bases, and 16 bases lay between the germline ends. This CDR3 comprises 16 residues. Germline CDR1 is WSHSY and CDR2 is SAAADI. CDR3 DNA: TGCGCCAGCAGGGAGGCCGGGGTACCCGGGGCCAACGTCCTGACTTTC. Translating gives CASREAGVPGANVLTF.